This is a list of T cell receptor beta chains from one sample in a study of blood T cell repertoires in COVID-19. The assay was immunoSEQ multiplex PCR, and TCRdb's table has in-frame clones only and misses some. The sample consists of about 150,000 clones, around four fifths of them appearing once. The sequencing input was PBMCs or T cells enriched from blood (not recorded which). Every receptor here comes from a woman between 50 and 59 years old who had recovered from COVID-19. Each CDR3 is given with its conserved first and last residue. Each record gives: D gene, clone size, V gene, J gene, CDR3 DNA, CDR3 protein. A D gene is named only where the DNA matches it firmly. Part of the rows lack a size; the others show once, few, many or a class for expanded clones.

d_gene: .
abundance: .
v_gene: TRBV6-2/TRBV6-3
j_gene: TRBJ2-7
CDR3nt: TGTGCCAGCAGTTACCTAAAAGTAACCTACGAGCAGTACTTC
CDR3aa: CASSYLKVTYEQYF

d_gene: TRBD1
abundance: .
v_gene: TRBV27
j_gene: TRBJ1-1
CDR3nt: TGTGCCAGCAGTTCCAAGGGGGCGGCAAACACTGAAGCTTTCTTT
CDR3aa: CASSSKGAANTEAFF

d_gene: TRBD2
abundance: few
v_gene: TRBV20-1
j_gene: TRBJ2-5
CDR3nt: TGCAGTGCTAGAGATGGGGGGGCCCAGTACTTC
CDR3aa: CSARDGGAQYF

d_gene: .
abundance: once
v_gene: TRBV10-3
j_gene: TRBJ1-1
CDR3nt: TGTGCCATCAGTGAGGATACAGGGACCACTGAAGCTTTCTTT
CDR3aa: CAISEDTGTTEAFF

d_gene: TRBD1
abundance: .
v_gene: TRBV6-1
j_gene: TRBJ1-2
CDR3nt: TGTGCCAGCAGTGAAGATAGGGACAGAGCCTTCTATGGCTACACCTTC
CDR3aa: CASSEDRDRAFYGYTF

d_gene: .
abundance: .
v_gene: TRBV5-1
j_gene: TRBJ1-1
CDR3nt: TGCGCCAGCAGCTGGACACTCAACACTGAAGCTTTCTTT
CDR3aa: CASSWTLNTEAFF

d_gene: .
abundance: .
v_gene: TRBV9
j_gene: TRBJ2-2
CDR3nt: TGTGCCAGCAGCCCCCCGTTGACCGGGGAGCTGTTTTTT
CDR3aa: CASSPPLTGELFF

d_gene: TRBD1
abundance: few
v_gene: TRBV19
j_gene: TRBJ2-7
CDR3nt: TGTGCCAGTAGTGCCGGGACAGGGCTCAACGAGCAGTACTTC
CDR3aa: CASSAGTGLNEQYF

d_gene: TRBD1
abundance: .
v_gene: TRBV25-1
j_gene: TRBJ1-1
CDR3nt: TGTGCCAGCACAACAGGGGGCACTGAAGCTTTCTTT
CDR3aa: CASTTGGTEAFF

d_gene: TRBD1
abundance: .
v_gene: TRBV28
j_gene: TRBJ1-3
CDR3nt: TGTGCCACCCGACCGGGACAGGTCTCTGGAAACACCATATATTTT
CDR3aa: CATRPGQVSGNTIYF

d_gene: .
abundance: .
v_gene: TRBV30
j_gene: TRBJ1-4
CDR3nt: TGTGCAAACCGTAGGGGATTTAATGAAAAACTGTTTTTT
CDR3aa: CANRRGFNEKLFF

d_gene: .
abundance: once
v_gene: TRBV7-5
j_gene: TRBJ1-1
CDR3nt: TGTGCCAGAAGCTCACGCCCCTCGACAGCTGAAGCTTTCTTT
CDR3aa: CARSSRPSTAEAFF

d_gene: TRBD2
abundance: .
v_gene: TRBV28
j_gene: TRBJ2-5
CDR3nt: TGTGCCAGCAGTTTTAGGCCCCTCGGGACTAGCGGGAAAGAGACCCAGTACTTC
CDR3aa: CASSFRPLGTSGKETQYF

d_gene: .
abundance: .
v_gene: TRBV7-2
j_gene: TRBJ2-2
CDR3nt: TGTGCCAGCAGCAATACAGGGGGGGGTACCGGGGAGCTGTTTTTT
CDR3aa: CASSNTGGGTGELFF

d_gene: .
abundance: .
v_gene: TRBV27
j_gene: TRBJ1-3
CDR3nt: TGTGCCAGCAGTTTCAGGGAAGGAAACACCATATATTTT
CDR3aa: CASSFREGNTIYF